This note documents a single T cell receptor beta chain sequence. The sample belongs to a study of shared clonotypes between healthy human individuals. This CDR3 region has 17 residues. Trimming cost V 2 bases and J 5 bases, with 20 bases left between them. From germline, CDR1 is MNHEY and CDR2 SMNVEV (reference sequence). TCRdb's table, derived via immunoSEQ multiplex PCR, lists solely in-frame clones and lacks some. The data show 1.5 million to 1.9 million clones, 95% to 99% seen once. This TCR was recovered from a man aged 30 to 45 in good health. Sequencing used naive CD4+ T cells sorted from blood. The subset: CD45RA+ positively selected. V gene TRBV27 combines with J gene TRBJ2-3, with a possible D match to TRBD1 (5 bases). The CDR3 is CASSLLGSGKARDTQYF. CDR3 DNA sequence: TGTGCCAGCAGTTTACTGGGGTCAGGGAAGGCACGAGATACGCAGTATTTT.